The 7 T cell receptor beta chains listed next were all sequenced from one sample in a study of blood T cell repertoires in COVID-19. The table came from immunoSEQ multiplex PCR; TCRdb's copy has only in-frame clones and leaves some out. Of over 50,000 clones listed, around 84% are singletons. Material for sequencing was peripheral blood. The source is a man aged 45-65 years with acute or convalescent COVID-19.

V usage is TRBV12-3 or TRBV12-4 and J usage is TRBJ1-2; D is unresolved. The V end lost 8 bases, the J end lost 7 bases, and 17 bases lay between the germline ends. The CDR3 consists of 13 residues. CDR3 bases: TGTGCCAGCTCCCTCCAGACATTTTCTGGCTACACCTTC. Its translation is CASSLQTFSGYTF.

The chain joins TRBV5-1 to TRBJ2-1; TRBD2 agrees at 7 bases. The CDR3 is 13 residues long. CDR1 and CDR2 from the germline V gene are SGHRS and YFSETQ. The V and J ends lost 1 base and 5 bases, in that order; junction bases with no gene match: 0. CDR3 residues: CASSLSGDNEQFF. The CDR3 DNA follows: TGCGCCAGCAGCTTGAGCGGGGACAATGAGCAGTTCTTC.

The chain combines TRBV9 with TRBJ2-1; 7 nucleotides align to TRBD2. The CDR3 covers 17 residues. Germline CDR1 reads SGDLS; CDR2 reads YYNGEE. Trimming removed 3 bases from V and 0 bases from J; junction bases left unmatched: 9. The CDR3 nucleotides are TGTGCCAGCAGCGGGAGGGAGCGGGGCCTCTCCTACAATGAGCAGTTCTTC. Translating gives CASSGRERGLSYNEQFF.

V is TRBV3-1 (or the pseudogene TRBV3-2) and J is TRBJ2-7; D possibly corresponds to TRBD2 (6 bases). V was trimmed by 4 bases and J by 1 base, leaving 8 bases between them. Germline CDR1 reads LGHDT; CDR2 reads YNNKEL (reference sequence). There are 13 residues in the CDR3. The CDR3 loop is CASSLGLSYEQYF. In DNA, the CDR3 is TGTGCCAGCAGCCTGGGACTTTCCTACGAGCAGTACTTC.

The chain links TRBV4-1 to TRBJ2-1; a weak D match, TRBD2 (5 bases). There are 17 residues in the CDR3. Germline CDR1 is MGHRA and CDR2 is YSYEKL. V lost 0 bases and J 3 bases, leaving 15 bases between the germline ends. CDR3 region: CASSQDHPSSGYNEQFF. Written as DNA, the CDR3 is TGCGCCAGCAGCCAAGACCACCCCAGCAGCGGCTACAATGAGCAGTTCTTC.

The V and J genes are TRBV11-3 and TRBJ2-1; D is undetermined. Germline CDR1 reads SGHNT; CDR2 reads YENEEA. This CDR3 is built from 12 residues. V lost 2 bases to trimming and J lost 4 bases, with 3 bases between them. The CDR3: CASSLSYNEQFF. In DNA form, the CDR3 reads TGTGCCAGCAGCTTATCGTACAATGAGCAGTTCTTC.

The rearrangement joins TRBV7-3 to TRBJ1-1; TRBD1 might be the D (5 bases). Germline V lookup: CDR1 SGHTA, CDR2 FQGTGA. V lost 2 bases and J lost 8, with 12 bases in between. The CDR3 covers 13 residues. The CDR3 DNA sequence: TGTGCCAGCAGCTTACTAGGGCAGGGCGAAGCTTTCTTT. Protein sequence: CASSLLGQGEAFF.